This T cell receptor beta chain was profiled in a study of cytotoxic CD8 clonotypes in ibrutinib-treated CLL. CDR1 and CDR2 (germline): SQVTM, ANQGSEA. CDR3 length: 11 residues. With 6 bases removed from V and 5 bases from J, the gap between germline ends came to 8 bases. Target depth was 1 in 200,000 to 1 in 1 million T cells, about 10x per clonotype. Libraries were prepared by immunoSEQ multiplex PCR; TCRdb keeps only in-frame clonotypes and omits some of them. The repertoire holds approximately 300,000 clones, with roughly 85% as singletons. This clonotype was sampled from a human donor with chronic lymphocytic leukemia. This rearrangement joins TRBV29-1 to TRBJ2-1; possibly TRBD2 for D (6 bases). Sequenced here: PBMCs, sampled before ibrutinib treatment. The chain's CDR3 is CSVGLHNEQFF. DNA for the CDR3: TGCAGCGTGGGACTTCACAATGAGCAGTTCTTC.